The 16 T cell receptor beta chains reported below all come from one sample, sequenced in a study of blood T cell repertoires in COVID-19. Sequencing was performed with immunoSEQ multiplex PCR; in TCRdb, only in-frame clones are kept and a portion is missing. The sample lists some 380,000 clones, 81% occurring once. Sequencing used peripheral blood. The source is a human donor with acute or convalescent COVID-19. The donor label of this sample is uncertain.

The gene calls are TRBV2 and TRBJ2-7, with TRBD1 matching over 8 bases. The CDR3 covers 13 residues. Germline V lookup: CDR1 SNHLY, CDR2 FYNNEI. V shed 7 bases, J shed 2 bases, and the junction held 4 bases outside the gene matches. The CDR3 DNA follows: TGTGCCAGCAAGGACAGGGCTACCTACGAGCAGTACTTC. It encodes CASKDRATYEQYF. The full variable domain, with the rest looked up from reference TRBV2 and TRBJ2-7, is EPEVTQTPSHQVTQMGQEVILRCVPISNHLYFYWYRQILGQKVEFLVSFYNNEISEKSEIFDDQFSVERPDGSNFTLKIRSTKLEDSAMYFCASKDRATYEQYFGPGTRLTVT.

V is TRBV12-5 and J is TRBJ1-5; D perhaps matches TRBD1 (5 bases). Germline CDR1 is LGHNT and CDR2 is FRNRAP. CDR3 length equals 16 residues. Trimming removed 7 bases at V and 1 base at J, with 17 bases between. The CDR3 nucleotides read TGTGCTAGTGTTGACCAGGGTCACGCGAGCAATCAGCCCCAGCATTTT. Amino acids: CASVDQGHASNQPQHF.

The gene calls are TRBV4-1 and TRBJ2-1, with 16 bases that match TRBD2. Per germline, CDR1 MGHRA and CDR2 YSYEKL. The V and J ends lost 2 bases and 8 bases, in that order; junction bases with no gene match: 6. The CDR3 has 17 residues. In DNA, the CDR3 is TGCGCCAGCAGCCAACACTATGGGACTAGCGGGAGGGATGAGCAGTTCTTC. Its protein is CASSQHYGTSGRDEQFF.

This sequence joins TRBV2 and TRBJ1-1, with 7 bases that match TRBD1. This CDR3 has 14 amino acids. Trimming took 6 bases from V and 1 from J; bases not matched to a gene: 5. Germline CDR1 and CDR2: SNHLY and FYNNEI. The CDR3 region is CASREGQWNTEAFF. For the CDR3, the DNA is TGTGCCAGCAGGGAGGGACAGTGGAACACTGAAGCTTTCTTT. Using reference TRBV2 and TRBJ1-1 for the parts outside the CDR3, the full variable domain is EPEVTQTPSHQVTQMGQEVILRCVPISNHLYFYWYRQILGQKVEFLVSFYNNEISEKSEIFDDQFSVERPDGSNFTLKIRSTKLEDSAMYFCASREGQWNTEAFFGQGTRLTVV.

V gene TRBV19 combines with J gene TRBJ1-6, with D possibly TRBD1 on 6 matching bases. Trimming pared 3 bases from V and 6 bases from J, leaving 12 bases between. Germline V gene sequence: CDR1 LNHDA, CDR2 SQIVND (reference sequence). CDR3 length: 15 amino acids. CDR3 residues: CASSIFAGANSPLHF. As DNA, the CDR3 is TGTGCCAGTAGTATTTTCGCAGGGGCTAATTCACCCCTCCACTTT.

The chain couples TRBV5-1 to TRBJ1-2, with a weak D call TRBD1 (6 bases). V was clipped by 4 bases and J by 5 bases, with 21 bases between them. This CDR3 has 16 residues. Germline V gene data show CDR1 as SGHRS and CDR2 as YFSETQ. CDR3 region: CASSNGQAGERYGYTF. Written as DNA, the CDR3 is TGCGCCAGCAGCAATGGCCAGGCAGGGGAGAGGTATGGCTACACCTTC.

The CDR3 sequence: CSAGTGENYGYTF. CDR3 in DNA: TGCAGCGCCGGGACAGGGGAGAACTATGGCTACACCTTC. The chain employs TRBV29-1 and TRBJ1-2, with TRBD1 matching 10 bases. This CDR3 is 13 amino acids long. Germline V gives CDR1 SQVTM, CDR2 ANQGSEA. Germline trimming cut 7 bases from V and 2 bases from J; bases unmatched to any gene: 4.

A remark on this clone: This CDR3 is also generated by other DNA sequences in the sample. The V and J genes are TRBV18 and TRBJ1-6; 7 bases align to TRBD1. With 4 bases clipped from V and 7 bases from J, the junction kept 4 bases outside the gene matches. The CDR3 is made up of 14 amino acids. In germline, CDR1 is KGHSH, CDR2 LQKENI. The CDR3 spells CASSRDRDNSPLHF. In nucleotides, the CDR3 is TGTGCCAGCTCACGCGACAGGGACAATTCACCCCTCCACTTT.

For the CDR3, the DNA is TGTGCCAGCAGTTTTAGCGGGGGGGCTAATTTCCAGCAGTATTTT. This encodes CASSFSGGANFQQYF. The V gene is TRBV27, the J gene TRBJ2-3; 11 bases match TRBD2. The CDR3 spans 15 residues. Germline assignment: CDR1 MNHEY and CDR2 SMNVEV (reference sequence). The ends lost 3 bases at V and 11 bases at J; junction bases unmatched: 10.

The rearrangement joins TRBV5-1 to TRBJ2-3; D is undetermined. Germline CDR1 and CDR2: SGHRS and YFSETQ. V was trimmed by 0 bases and J by 5 bases, leaving 4 bases between them. This CDR3 has 12 amino acids. The CDR3 nucleotides read TGCGCCAGCAGCTTGGAGCTAGATACGCAGTATTTT. It translates to CASSLELDTQYF.

This rearrangement joins TRBV11-2 to TRBJ2-1; weak D call: TRBD2 (5 bases). The CDR3 runs to 14 residues. CDR1 is SGHAT, CDR2 FQNNGV, per germline. V dropped 1 base and J dropped 8 bases, with 12 bases sitting between them. The CDR3 sequence is CASSLAPPGDEQFF. CDR3 nucleotide sequence: TGTGCCAGCAGCTTAGCCCCACCCGGGGATGAGCAGTTCTTC.

This clone turned up a few times. The rearrangement uses TRBV29-1 and TRBJ2-4; 7 nucleotides line up with TRBD1. Germline CDR1 reads SQVTM; CDR2 reads ANQGSEA. This CDR3 has 14 residues. The ends lost 6 bases at V and 0 bases at J; junction bases unmatched: 5. CDR3 sequence: CSVTRGLAKNIQYF. As DNA, the CDR3 is TGCAGCGTCACTAGGGGGCTAGCCAAAAACATTCAGTACTTC.

The chain links TRBV7-9 to TRBJ2-7, with a tentative D call TRBD2 (6 bases). This CDR3 region has 15 residues. The germline V and J ends were trimmed by 4 bases and 0 bases, with 13 bases remaining between them. CDR1 and CDR2 from the germline V gene are SEHNR and FQNEAQ (reference sequence). The CDR3: CASSSPGLSSYEQYF. CDR3 in DNA: TGTGCCAGCAGCTCTCCGGGACTGAGCTCCTACGAGCAGTACTTC.

The J gene is TRBJ2-2, the V gene TRBV7-2; possibly TRBD1 for D (6 bases). V was pared by 2 bases and J by 0 bases, with 10 bases between. CDR3 size: 16 residues. Germline V gene lookup returns CDR1 SGHTA and CDR2 FQGNSA. CDR3 sequence (DNA): TGTGCCAGCAGCTTATACAGGGCCTCGAACACCGGGGAGCTGTTTTTT. Amino acids: CASSLYRASNTGELFF.

The V gene is TRBV7-9, the J gene TRBJ1-2; D may be TRBD1 (6 bases). V gave up 5 bases and J gave up 6 bases, with 13 bases separating them. The CDR3 is 13 residues long. In germline, CDR1 is SEHNR, CDR2 FQNEAQ (reference sequence). The CDR3 DNA reads TGTGCCAGCAGCCTCCGGGACATGGATGGCTACACCTTC. Translation gives CASSLRDMDGYTF.

The CDR3 protein is CSVEDGGEKLFF. CDR3 sequence (DNA): TGCAGCGTTGAAGATGGAGGGGAAAAACTGTTTTTT. This rearrangement joins TRBV29-1 to TRBJ1-4; D unclear. The CDR3 is made up of 12 amino acids. The germline gives CDR1 SQVTM, CDR2 ANQGSEA. Between the trimmed V and J ends, which lost 0 bases and 8 bases, there was a span of 7 bases.